Below are 9 T cell receptor beta chains sequenced from a single sample in a study of identifying expanded T cells in peripheral blood. Some clones are missing from TCRdb's copy, which holds only in-frame ones; the method was immunoSEQ multiplex PCR. The sample lists 97,000 or so clones; more than 70% were seen once. The sequencing input was blood. The receptors shown here come from a person aged 18 to 70 in good health.

In DNA, the CDR3 is TGTGCCAGCAGCCCCGGAGGTGGGAACACTGAAGCTTTCTTT. Translated: CASSPGGGNTEAFF. V gene TRBV11-2 combines with J gene TRBJ1-1; D remains ambiguous. Germline CDR1 reads SGHAT; CDR2 reads FQNNGV. This CDR3 is 14 amino acids long. Trimming took 5 bases from V and 1 from J, leaving 11 bases between them.

The rearrangement links TRBV19 to TRBJ1-1, with D perhaps TRBD1 (5 bases). The ends were cut back, 5 bases at V and 2 bases at J, with 9 bases in the middle. From germline, CDR1 is LNHDA and CDR2 SQIVND (reference sequence). The CDR3 has 13 residues. CDR3 loop: CASSWGLNTEAFF. DNA of the CDR3: TGTGCCAGTAGTTGGGGACTCAACACTGAAGCTTTCTTT.

This clone appeared a few times. V usage is TRBV4-1 and J usage is TRBJ1-2; the D is unclear. Trimming stripped 0 bases from V and 5 bases from J, with 7 bases between. The CDR3 sequence is 13 residues long. Germline lookup yields CDR1 MGHRA and CDR2 YSYEKL. CDR3 loop: CASSQDWGYGYTF. The DNA of the CDR3 is TGCGCCAGCAGCCAAGATTGGGGTTATGGCTACACCTTC.

This chain connects TRBV30 to TRBJ1-2; D remains unclear. The CDR3 runs 14 residues. V lost 1 base to trimming and J lost 9 bases, with 18 bases between them. Germline V lookup: CDR1 GTSNPN, CDR2 SVGIG (reference sequence). CDR3 DNA: TGTGCCTGGAGTGCAAAAGGGCCGTCCTCAAGCTACACCTTC. It codes for CAWSAKGPSSSYTF.

In its sample, this clone was seen once. This sequence joins TRBV7-9 and TRBJ2-5; 10 bases are a match to TRBD1. CDR3 length: 18 residues. After removal of 4 bases from V and 1 base from J, the junction contained 12 bases not matched to a gene. CDR1 is SEHNR and CDR2 is FQNEAQ in the germline V gene (reference sequence). Here the CDR3 DNA reads TGTGCCAGCAGCTCCCACAGGGGGACAGGGGTGGCCCAAGAGACCCAGTACTTC. Its translation is CASSSHRGTGVAQETQYF.

The rearrangement links TRBV6-6 to TRBJ2-7; 10 bases are shared with TRBD2. This CDR3 region has 13 residues. Germline trimming cut 8 bases from V and 7 bases from J; bases unmatched to any gene: 8. The germline gives CDR1 MNHNY, CDR2 SVGAGI (reference sequence). CDR3 sequence (DNA): TGTGCCAGCCGGCCTAGCGGGAGCCGTGAGCAGTACTTC. Translating it yields CASRPSGSREQYF.

The rearrangement joins TRBV28 to TRBJ1-5, with TRBD1 as a possible D gene (5 bases). Germline V gene lookup returns CDR1 MDHEN and CDR2 SYDVKM. V shed 3 bases and J shed 4 bases, with 13 bases lying between them. The CDR3 loop spans 15 amino acids. CDR3 amino acids: CASSFWGGENQPQHF. The CDR3 DNA sequence: TGTGCCAGCAGTTTTTGGGGGGGAGAGAATCAGCCCCAGCATTTT.

The chain couples TRBV25-1 to TRBJ1-6; D gene unclear. The CDR3 covers 14 residues. CDR1 and CDR2 from the germline V gene are MGHDK and SYGVNS. V gave up 2 bases and J gave up 10 bases, with 12 bases separating them. CDR3 amino acids: CASSEAGFGSPLHF. Written as DNA, the CDR3 is TGTGCCAGCAGTGAAGCTGGGTTTGGATCACCCCTCCACTTT.

This chain joins TRBV20-1 and TRBJ1-2; unclear D gene. CDR1 is DFQATT, CDR2 SNEGSKA, per germline (reference sequence). V gave up 5 bases and J gave up 6 bases, with 7 bases separating them. CDR3 length: 10 amino acids. The CDR3 loop reads CSAHGNGYTF. In DNA, the CDR3 is TGCAGTGCTCATGGAAATGGCTACACCTTC.